This T cell receptor (beta chain) was recovered during a study of T cell responses to AZD1222 COVID-19 vaccine. Profiling relied on immunoSEQ multiplex PCR, and the TCRdb table lists in-frame clones only, not all of them. The sample records about 86,000 clones, roughly 90% being singletons. General observations from the study: Reportedly, close to half of spike-specific TCRs are directed against unmutated variant regions.

The analysis combined second doses at about 4 or about 12 weeks. The CDR3 totals 13 residues. The germline V and J ends were trimmed by 4 bases and 4 bases, with 10 bases remaining between them. Germline CDR1 is LGHDT and CDR2 is YNNKEL (reference sequence). Worth noting for this clone: The target antigen is unknown.

The gene calls are TRBV3-1 (or the pseudogene TRBV3-2) and TRBJ1-2, with D possibly being TRBD1 (5 bases). The TCR comes from an adult who received the AZD1222 COVID-19 vaccine. The source material was peripheral blood, sampled 28 days after the second AZD1222 dose. CDR3 residues: CASSPKGTYGYTF. CDR3 coding DNA: TGTGCCAGCAGCCCGAAAGGGACCTATGGCTACACCTTC.